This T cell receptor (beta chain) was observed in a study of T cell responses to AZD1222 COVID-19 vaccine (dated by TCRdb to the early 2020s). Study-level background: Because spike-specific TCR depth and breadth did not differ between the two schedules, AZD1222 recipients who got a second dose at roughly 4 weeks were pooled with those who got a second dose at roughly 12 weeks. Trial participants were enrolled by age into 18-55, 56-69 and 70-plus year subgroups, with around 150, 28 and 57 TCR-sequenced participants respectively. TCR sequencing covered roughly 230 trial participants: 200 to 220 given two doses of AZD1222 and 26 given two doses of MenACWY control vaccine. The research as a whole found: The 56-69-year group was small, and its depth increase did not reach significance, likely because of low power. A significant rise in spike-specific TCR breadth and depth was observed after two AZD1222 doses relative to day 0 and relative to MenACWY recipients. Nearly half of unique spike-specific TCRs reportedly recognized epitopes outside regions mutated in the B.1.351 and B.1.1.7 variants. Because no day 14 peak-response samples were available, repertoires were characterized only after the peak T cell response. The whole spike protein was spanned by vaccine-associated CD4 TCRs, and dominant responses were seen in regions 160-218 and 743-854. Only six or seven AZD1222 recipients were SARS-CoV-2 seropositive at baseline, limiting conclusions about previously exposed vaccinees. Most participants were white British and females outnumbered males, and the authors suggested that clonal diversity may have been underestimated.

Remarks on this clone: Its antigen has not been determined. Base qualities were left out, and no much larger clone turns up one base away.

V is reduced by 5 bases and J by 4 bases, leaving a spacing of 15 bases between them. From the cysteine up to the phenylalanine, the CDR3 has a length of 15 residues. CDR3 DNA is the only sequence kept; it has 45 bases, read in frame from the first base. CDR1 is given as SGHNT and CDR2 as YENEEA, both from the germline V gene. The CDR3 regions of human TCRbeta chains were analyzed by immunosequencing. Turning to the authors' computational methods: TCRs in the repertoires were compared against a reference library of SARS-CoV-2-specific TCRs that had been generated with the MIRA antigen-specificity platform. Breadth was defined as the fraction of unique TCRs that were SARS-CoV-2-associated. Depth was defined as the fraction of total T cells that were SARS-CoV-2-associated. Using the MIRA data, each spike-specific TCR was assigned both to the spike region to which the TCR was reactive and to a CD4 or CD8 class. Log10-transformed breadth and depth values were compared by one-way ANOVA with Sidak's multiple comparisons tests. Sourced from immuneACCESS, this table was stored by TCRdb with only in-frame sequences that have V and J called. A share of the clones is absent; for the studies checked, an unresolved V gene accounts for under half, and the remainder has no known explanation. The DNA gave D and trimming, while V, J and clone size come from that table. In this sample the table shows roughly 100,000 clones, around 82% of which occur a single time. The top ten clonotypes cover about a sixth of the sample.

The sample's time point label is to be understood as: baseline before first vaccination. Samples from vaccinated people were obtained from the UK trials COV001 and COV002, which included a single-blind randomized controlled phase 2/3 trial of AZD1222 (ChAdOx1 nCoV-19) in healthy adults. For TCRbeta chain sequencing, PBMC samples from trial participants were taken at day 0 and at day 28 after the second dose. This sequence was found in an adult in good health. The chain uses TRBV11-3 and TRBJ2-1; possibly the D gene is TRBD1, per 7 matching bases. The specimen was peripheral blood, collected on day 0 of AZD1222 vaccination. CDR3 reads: CASSRRDSPYNEQFF. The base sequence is TGTGCCAGCAGCCGGCGGGACAGCCCTTACAATGAGCAGTTCTTC.